The sequence of this T cell receptor (beta chain) was determined in a study of shared clonotypes between healthy human individuals (TCRdb year 2020). About the full investigation: The cohort included a few men and two women between 18 and 49 years of age. The study deeply sequenced blood TCR repertoires of about 5 healthy adults to estimate repertoire size and the extent of clonotype sharing between individuals. To increase sequencing depth and limit assay-specific biases, TCR repertoire library preparation and sequencing were carried out by different laboratories using diverse techniques. Per donor, three plates each were used for CD4 naive and CD4 memory, two for CD8 naive, and one for CD8 memory. Per donor, leukapheresis produced somewhere between about 0.9 and 9 billion PBMCs. Broad study findings and their caveats: Clonotypes shared by all four sorted-subset donors showed higher generation probabilities than non-shared clonotypes. Because the study included a small number of donors, the genetic and exposure-history diversity represented was limited. Pairwise subsampling led to the expectation that sequencing depth would affect the degree of clonotype sharing among donors. Only blood was sampled, and tissue TCR repertoires likely differ from those in blood. Naive subsets generally had larger estimated clonotype richness than memory subsets did. When several donors were compared, the shared fraction of clonotypes was approximately 5% for naive CD4, about 4% for naive CD8, more than 2% for memory CD4, and 0.35% to 0.5% for memory CD8. Rarefaction of sorted-subset datasets indicated incomplete sequencing despite the large sequencing depth.

About this clone: Its cognate antigen has yet to be identified. No base quality values were provided; no much bigger clone lies one nucleotide off.

Using the deep immunoSEQ assay, TCR CDR3 regions were amplified from genomic DNA by multiplex PCR. For each cell subset, the extracted genomic DNA was distributed evenly across all wells of several immunoSEQ 96-well plates, and each plate served as one replicate. For sorted subsets, 150 to 200 ng genomic DNA, equal to about 30,000 T cell genomes, was loaded into each replicate PCR. Purified libraries were quantified with a Qubit 3.0 fluorometer, sized on a Bioanalyzer 2100, and re-quantified with the KAPA Library Quantification kit. Every immunoSEQ 96-well plate was sequenced on a separate single-read 150-cycle Illumina NextSeq 550 flow cell. Concerning the study's data processing: Because only junctional sequences without quality scores were contained in the immunoSEQ output, filtering matching that applied to full-length reads could not be performed. To assign V/J genes and CDR3, sequences were annotated using PyIR, a Python wrapper for IgBLAST v1.9, with IMGT germline references. Reads were filtered out if the reads had weak V/J assignments (E-value above 1e-6), no CDR3, stop codons, out-of-frame junctions, or ambiguous translated residues. V3J clonotypes were defined as sequences sharing the same inferred V gene, J gene, and CDR3 amino acid sequence. Percentage overlap between repertoires was calculated by dividing the number of shared unique clonotypes by the size of the smaller repertoire. Richness of each repertoire was evaluated using RTK rarefaction, the Chao1 estimator, and Recon v2.1 estimates of unobserved clonotypes. Generation probabilities for all TCRbeta clonotypes obtained by the gDNA method from several donors were computed using OLGA. As stored in TCRdb, this immuneACCESS dataset retains in-frame rearrangements with V and J assigned. A fraction of the clones does not appear; measured against another copy, unresolved V genes explain less than half of the discrepancy, and the remainder lacks a known reason. D and trimming come from the DNA, and the V and J calls and clone size come from that table. In this sample the table shows around 1.4 million clones, 98% of which occur a single time. Of the sample, roughly 0.36% is held by the ten largest clones.

Donors were healthy HIV-negative adults with no recently reported acute infections or vaccinations. Every donor was a Caucasian adult living in Nashville, Tennessee, USA. Magnetic negative selection was used to enrich CD4+ T cells, after which naive cells were positively selected on CD45RA and the negative fraction became the memory subset. Blood was obtained by leukapheresis, after which PBMCs were separated by Ficoll-Histopaque density gradient centrifugation and cryopreserved in liquid nitrogen vapor phase. Analytical flow cytometry was used to check the purity and quantity of each magnetically sorted T cell population. From each sorted fraction, genomic DNA was isolated and quantified by UV absorbance on a Nanodrop 2000c. Sequenced sample: naive CD4+ T cells sorted from blood. Read against the paper, the sample's cell subset or site label means: CD45RA+ positively selected. The receptor comes from a man aged 30 to 39 in good health.

The CDR3 region has the sequence CASSPAPGTLNTGELFF. In nucleotides, the sequence is TGTGCCAGCTCACCGGCTCCCGGGACGCTGAACACCGGGGAGCTGTTTTTT. The sequence is built from TRBV18 and TRBJ2-2; the D region is possibly TRBD1 or TRBD2, each matching across 5 bases. Sequences KGHSH (CDR1) and LQKENI (CDR2) are obtained from the germline V gene. V loses 3 bases of germline sequence and J loses 1 base, and the interval between the two ends is 15 bases. Its CDR3 holds 17 amino acids, cysteine through phenylalanine. CDR3 DNA is the only sequence kept; it has 51 bases, read in frame from the first base.